These 8 T cell receptor beta chains were sequenced from one sample in a study of cytomegalovirus exposure and HLA in healthy donors. Sequenced by immunoSEQ multiplex PCR; TCRdb stores in-frame clones only, minus some. The sample gives about 240,000 clones, approximately 86% of which show up once; less than 1.5% is in the top ten. Sequenced: PBMCs. The receptor set was obtained from a woman younger than 45 in good health and CMV-seropositive.

The chain recombines TRBV4-1 with TRBJ1-3; D is unresolved. This CDR3 region has 15 residues. The ends were cut back, 3 bases at V and 0 bases at J, with 9 bases in the middle. Germline CDR1 MGHRA, CDR2 YSYEKL. CDR3 nucleotides: TGCGCCAGCAGCCAGCCCAGGAACTCTGGAAACACCATATATTTT. Its translation is CASSQPRNSGNTIYF.

The rearrangement uses TRBV28 and TRBJ1-3; D is possibly TRBD1 (5 bases). Germline V gene sequence: CDR1 MDHEN, CDR2 SYDVKM. V was clipped by 8 bases and J by 0 bases, with 17 bases between them. This CDR3 has 16 amino acids. CDR3 DNA: TGTGCCAGCGGTTGGGGCGGAGCTATCTCTGGAAACACCATATATTTT. This sequence encodes CASGWGGAISGNTIYF.

This clone was seen a single time. The CDR3 sequence: CATTTGSHSYEQYF. The CDR3 bases are TGTGCCACGACCACCGGGTCCCACTCCTACGAGCAGTACTTC. The chain carries TRBV28 and TRBJ2-7, with no clear D. The CDR3 loop spans 14 amino acids. Trimming cost V 10 bases and J 0 bases, with 16 bases left between them. Germline CDR1 reads MDHEN; CDR2 reads SYDVKM.

The CDR3 DNA reads as TGTGCCAGCAGTGTTTTTGGGCAGGGGGTGGTCAAAAACATTCAGTACTTC. This gives the protein CASSVFGQGVVKNIQYF. The chain uses TRBV6-1 and TRBJ2-4; the match to TRBD1 covers 7 bases. The junction had 12 bases not matched to a gene; V was cut back by 4 bases and J by 3 bases. Germline-derived CDR1 and CDR2 are MNHNS and SASEGT. The CDR3 has 17 residues.

V and J are TRBV7-9 and TRBJ1-5; 10 bases are shared with TRBD1. CDR1 and CDR2 (germline): SEHNR, FQNEAQ (reference sequence). This CDR3 has 15 amino acids. V trimming: 5 bases; J trimming: 4 bases; junction bases outside the gene matches: 5. The CDR3 loop reads CASSPVGQGNQPQHF. The DNA for the CDR3 is TGTGCCAGCAGCCCTGTGGGACAGGGGAATCAGCCCCAGCATTTT. The full variable domain, completed using reference TRBV7-9 and TRBJ1-5, is DTGVSQNPRHKITKRGQNVTFRCDPISEHNRLYWYRQTLGQGPEFLTYFQNEAQLEKSRLLSDRFSAERPKGSFSTLEIQRTEQGDSAMYLCASSPVGQGNQPQHFGDGTRLSIL.

This chain joins TRBV5-6 and TRBJ2-4, with D maybe TRBD1 (5 bases). Germline V gene lookup returns CDR1 SGHDT and CDR2 YYEEEE. Between the trimmed V and J ends, which lost 0 bases and 6 bases, there was a span of 13 bases. CDR3 length: 15 amino acids. The CDR3 sequence: CASSLAWGNINIQYF. CDR3 bases: TGTGCCAGCAGCTTGGCATGGGGCAATATAAACATTCAGTACTTC.

The rearrangement joins TRBV5-1 to TRBJ2-7; perhaps TRBD2 as D (6 bases). V was pared by 0 bases and J by 4 bases, with 11 bases between. The V gene's germline CDR1 is SGHRS and CDR2 YFSETQ. The CDR3 sequence is 14 residues long. The CDR3 sequence is CASSLEGTQYEQYF. The CDR3 nucleotides are TGCGCCAGCAGCTTGGAAGGGACTCAATACGAGCAGTACTTC.

The rearrangement links TRBV5-1 to TRBJ1-1; D gene ambiguous. Trimming left V 7 bases short and J 4 bases short, with 14 bases between. The germline gives CDR1 SGHRS, CDR2 YFSETQ. The CDR3 is made up of 13 amino acids. CDR3: CASGEGGSTEAFF. CDR3 nucleotide sequence: TGCGCCAGCGGGGAGGGAGGGAGCACTGAAGCTTTCTTT.